This T cell receptor beta chain was observed in a study of T cells after yellow fever vaccination. CDR3 length equals 13 residues. The V end lost 4 bases, the J end lost 1 base, and 7 bases lay between the germline ends. CDR1 and CDR2 (germline): SSHAT, FNYEAQ (reference sequence). TCRdb processed the 5' RACE reads anew with MiXCR; each CDR3 protein has one entry. The table records a few hundred thousand distinct CDR3 sequences, 6.5% to 7.5% of them present only once. This clonotype was seen many times. V usage is TRBV7-7 and J usage is TRBJ2-5; perhaps TRBD1 as D (6 bases). The TCR originated in a man aged 30-40 years who received the YFV17D yellow fever vaccine. The sequenced sample was CD4+ T cells sorted from PBMCs, obtained on the day of the yellow fever booster vaccination. This CDR3 reads CASSWTVQETQYF. The CDR3 nucleotides read TGTGCCAGCAGCTGGACAGTCCAAGAGACCCAGTACTTC. Full variable domain (outside the CDR3, taken from reference TRBV7-7 and TRBJ2-5): GAGVSQSPRYKVTKRGQDVTLRCDPISSHATLYWYQQALGQGPEFLTYFNYEAQPDKSGLPSDRFSAERPEGSISTLTIQRTEQRDSAMYRCASSWTVQETQYFGPGTRLLVL.